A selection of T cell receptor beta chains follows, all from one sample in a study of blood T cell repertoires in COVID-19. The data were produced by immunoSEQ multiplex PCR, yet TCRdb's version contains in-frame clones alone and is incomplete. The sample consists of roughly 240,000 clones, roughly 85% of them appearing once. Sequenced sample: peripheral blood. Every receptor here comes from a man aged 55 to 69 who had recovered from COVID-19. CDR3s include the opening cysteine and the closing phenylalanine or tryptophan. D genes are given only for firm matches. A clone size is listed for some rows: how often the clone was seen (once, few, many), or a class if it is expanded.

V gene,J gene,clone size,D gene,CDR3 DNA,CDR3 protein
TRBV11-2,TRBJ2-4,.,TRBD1,TGTGCCAGCACCTTTCGGACAGGGGGTACTCTAGCCAAAAACATTCAGTACTTC,CASTFRTGGTLAKNIQYF
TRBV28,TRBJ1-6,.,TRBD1,TGTGCCAGCAGTTTACCTACAGGGGTAAATTCACCCCTCCACTTT,CASSLPTGVNSPLHF
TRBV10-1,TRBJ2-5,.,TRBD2,TGCGCCAGCAGTGAGTTTATAGCGGGGGGGGGAGAGACCCAGTACTTC,CASSEFIAGGGETQYF
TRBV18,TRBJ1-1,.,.,TGTGCCAGCTCACCAAGGCATGGAGACACTGAAGCTTTCTTT,CASSPRHGDTEAFF
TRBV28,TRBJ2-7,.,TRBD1,TGTGCCAGCAGTTCGGGACAGGGCCGCTACGAGCAGTACTTC,CASSSGQGRYEQYF
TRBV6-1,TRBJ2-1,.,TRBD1,TGTGCCAGCAGTGAAGGGACAGGGGGCCAGTACAATGAGCAGTTCTTC,CASSEGTGGQYNEQFF
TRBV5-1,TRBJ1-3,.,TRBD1,TGCGCCAGCAGCTGGGAAGGGGGCCGTGGAAACACCATATATTTT,CASSWEGGRGNTIYF
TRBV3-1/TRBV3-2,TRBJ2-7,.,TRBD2,TGTGCCAGCAGCCATAGGACTAGCTACGAGCAGTACTTC,CASSHRTSYEQYF
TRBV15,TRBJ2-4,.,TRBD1,TGTGCCACCAGCAGAGATCTCGGACAGGGGAACATTCAGTACTTC,CATSRDLGQGNIQYF
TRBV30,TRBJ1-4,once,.,TGTGCCTGGAGATCCCCCGGGGGTGGTGAAAAACTGTTTTTT,CAWRSPGGGEKLFF
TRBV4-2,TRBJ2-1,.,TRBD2,TGTGCCAGCAGCCGGTCCGGGACTAACTACAATGAGCAGTTCTTC,CASSRSGTNYNEQFF
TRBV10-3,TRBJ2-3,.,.,TGTGCCATCAGTGACCTGGGGGCGACCGCTAGCACAGATACGCAGTATTTT,CAISDLGATASTDTQYF
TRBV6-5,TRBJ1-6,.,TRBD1,TGTGCCAGCAGTTACGAGACAGGGGTGGATTCACCCCTCCACTTT,CASSYETGVDSPLHF
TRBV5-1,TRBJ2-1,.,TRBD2,TGCGCCAGCAAGGAAAGCGGGAGTATGAATGAGCAGTTCTTC,CASKESGSMNEQFF
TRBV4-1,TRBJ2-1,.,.,TGCGCCAGCAGTCGAACACAGGGAGACTACAATGAGCAGTTCTTC,CASSRTQGDYNEQFF
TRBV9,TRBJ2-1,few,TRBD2,TGTGCCAGCAGCGCGTACCTAGCCCCGGGGGGGAATGAGCAGTTCTTC,CASSAYLAPGGNEQFF
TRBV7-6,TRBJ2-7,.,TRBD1,TGTGCCAGCAGCTTAGTTTTCCCGACAGGGTTGCACGAGCAGTACTTC,CASSLVFPTGLHEQYF
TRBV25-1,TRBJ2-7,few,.,TGTGCCACCCAAAAAGCGGTCCCTAATTACGAGCAGTACTTC,CATQKAVPNYEQYF
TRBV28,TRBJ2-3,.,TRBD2,TGTGCCAGCAGTGTTTCCACTCGGGGGGACACAGATACGCAGTATTTT,CASSVSTRGDTDTQYF
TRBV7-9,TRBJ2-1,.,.,TGTGCCAGCACCACGGCGGCTTCCTACAATGAGCAGTTCTTC,CASTTAASYNEQFF
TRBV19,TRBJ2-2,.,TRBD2,TGTGCCAGTAAGGGGACTAGCGGAAACACCGGGGAGCTGTTTTTT,CASKGTSGNTGELFF
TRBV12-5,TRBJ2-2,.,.,TGTGCTAGTGGGTCAGGGCTAATCGCGAACACCGGGGAGCTGTTTTTT,CASGSGLIANTGELFF
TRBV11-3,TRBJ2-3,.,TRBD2,TGTGCCAGCAGCCCCGGGTTAGCGGGGGCAGCAGATACGCAGTATTTT,CASSPGLAGAADTQYF
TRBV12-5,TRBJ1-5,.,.,TGTGCTAGTGCCCGAAGTGAGGGCAATCAGCCCCAGCATTTT,CASARSEGNQPQHF
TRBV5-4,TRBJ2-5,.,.,TGTGCCAGCAGTCCCACCCCCGGGACACTGGACGAGACCCAGTACTTC,CASSPTPGTLDETQYF
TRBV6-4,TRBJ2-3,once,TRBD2,TGTGCCAGCAGTGACTCGCGGGGGGGGATTGGTACGCAGTATTTT,CASSDSRGGIGTQYF
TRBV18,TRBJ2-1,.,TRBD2,TGTGCCAGCTCACCACCCACAAGCGGGAGGGCCAAGGGTGAGCAGTTCTTC,CASSPPTSGRAKGEQFF
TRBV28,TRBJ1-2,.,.,TGTGCCAGCAGTCCCCCCCGGGGGTATGGCTACACCTTC,CASSPPRGYGYTF
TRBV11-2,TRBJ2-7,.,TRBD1,TGTGCCAGCAGCTTATACCGGGACAGCACTTACGAGCAGTACTTC,CASSLYRDSTYEQYF
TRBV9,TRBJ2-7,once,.,TGTGCCAGCAGCGTAGCTTCCTCTCGCGAGCAGTACTTC,CASSVASSREQYF
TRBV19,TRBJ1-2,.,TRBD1,TGTGCCAGTAGTACCACGGCAGGGGGCCCCTCGGTGTGGAACACCTTC,CASSTTAGGPSVWNTF
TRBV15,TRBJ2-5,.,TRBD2,TGTGCCACCAAGACCCCCGGGGGGTTGGAGACCCAGTACTTC,CATKTPGGLETQYF
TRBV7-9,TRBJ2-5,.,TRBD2,TGTGCCAGCAGCAAAAGAGGCACTAGCGGGGACGAGACCCAGTACTTC,CASSKRGTSGDETQYF
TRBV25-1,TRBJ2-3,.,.,TGTGCCAGCAGTGCCGACAGGAGCAGCACAGATACGCAGTATTTT,CASSADRSSTDTQYF
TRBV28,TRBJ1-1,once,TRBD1,TGTGCCAGCAGAACAGGGGGAACTGAAGCTTTCTTT,CASRTGGTEAFF